Each of the 6 T cell receptor beta chains below was sequenced from the same sample in a study of response to subunit inactivated influenza vaccine (dated by TCRdb to the late 2010s). Receptor amplification or capture employed RT-PCR. Sequencing used an Illumina HiSeq 2500. TCRdb reprocessed the public reads (quality trimming at Q25 with fastp, clone calling with MiXCR) and kept in-frame beta chains. Identical CDR3 proteins give one entry, which carries the most common genes and DNA. The sample profile shows around 540,000 distinct CDR3 sequences; about an eighth of them were found once. The leading ten clones occupy roughly 10% of the sample. The starting material was PBMCs from blood, obtained on the day of vaccination. These receptors were collected from a man aged 45 to 65 who received an inactivated influenza vaccine. Donor details come from another sample of the same person, matched by shared clones.

This clonotype has a handful of counts. The chain uses TRBV2 and TRBJ2-3; D might be TRBD1 (6 bases). The V end was cut by 8 bases, the J end by 4 bases, with 13 bases between. This CDR3 has 13 amino acids. Germline-derived CDR1 and CDR2 are SNHLY and FYNNEI. The DNA for the CDR3 is TGTGCCAGCGGCAGGGGAAAGGCAGATACGCAGTATTTT. Translated: CASGRGKADTQYF.

J is TRBJ2-7 and V is TRBV27; D call uncertain. This CDR3 comprises 13 residues. V gave up 5 bases and J gave up 3 bases, with 11 bases separating them. The germline gives CDR1 MNHEY, CDR2 SMNVEV (reference sequence). The CDR3 region has the DNA TGTGCCAGCAGTGAAGTACGCGGCTACGAGCAGTACTTC. This translates into CASSEVRGYEQYF.

This clonotype has only a few counts. The V gene is TRBV7-9, the J gene TRBJ2-1; the match to TRBD2 covers 9 bases. The CDR3 runs 13 residues. Germline V gene data show CDR1 as SEHNR and CDR2 as FQNEAQ (reference sequence). CDR3: CALSGGGAFEQFF. CDR3 DNA: TGTGCGCTAAGTGGCGGGGGGGCCTTTGAGCAGTTCTTC. The variable domain in full, completed from reference TRBV7-9 and TRBJ2-1, reads DTGVSQNPRHKITKRGQNVTFRCDPISEHNRLYWYRQTLGQGPEFLTYFQNEAQLEKSRLLSDRFSAERPKGSFSTLEIQRTEQGDSAMYLCALSGGGAFEQFFGPGTRLTVL.

This clonotype was observed a few times. The chain recombines TRBV25-1 with TRBJ2-1; D may be TRBD1 (5 bases). Trimming cost V 2 bases and J 7 bases, with 9 bases left between them. The CDR3 has 13 amino acids. Per the germline V gene, CDR1 is MGHDK and CDR2 is SYGVNS. CDR3 sequence (DNA): TGTGCCAGCAGTGAAGCAGGGAAAAATGAGCAGTTCTTC. This gives the protein CASSEAGKNEQFF.

The chain joins TRBV28 to TRBJ2-3, with 10 bases lining up with TRBD2. Trimming removed 4 bases from V and 2 bases from J; junction bases left unmatched: 9. Germline CDR1 MDHEN, CDR2 SYDVKM. CDR3 length equals 17 residues. For the CDR3, the DNA is TGTGCCAGCAGTTCCCCCTTAGCGGGAGGAATCACAGATACGCAGTATTTT. This encodes CASSSPLAGGITDTQYF.

The chain links TRBV5-1 to TRBJ1-3; D call uncertain. Per the germline V gene, CDR1 is SGHRS and CDR2 is YFSETQ. The CDR3 is 14 amino acids. Trimming pared 0 bases from V and 8 bases from J, leaving 12 bases between. The CDR3 nucleotides are TGCGCCAGCAGCTTGGATTACCCTCGAGACACCATATATTTT. Translation gives CASSLDYPRDTIYF.